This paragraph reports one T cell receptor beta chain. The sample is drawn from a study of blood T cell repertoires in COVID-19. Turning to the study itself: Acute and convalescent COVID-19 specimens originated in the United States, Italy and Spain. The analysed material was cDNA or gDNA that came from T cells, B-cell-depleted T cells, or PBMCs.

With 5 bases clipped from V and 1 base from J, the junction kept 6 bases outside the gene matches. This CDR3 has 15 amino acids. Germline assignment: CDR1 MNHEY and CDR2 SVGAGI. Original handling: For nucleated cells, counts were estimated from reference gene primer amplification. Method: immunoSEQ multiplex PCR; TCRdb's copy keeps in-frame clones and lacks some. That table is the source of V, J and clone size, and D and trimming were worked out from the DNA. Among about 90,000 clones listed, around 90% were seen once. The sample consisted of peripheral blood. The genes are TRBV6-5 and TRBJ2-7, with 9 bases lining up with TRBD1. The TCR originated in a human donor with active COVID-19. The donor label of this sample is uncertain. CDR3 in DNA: TGTGCCAGCAGTCAGGGACAGGGCGGGTCCTACGAGCAGTACTTC. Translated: CASSQGQGGSYEQYF.